This T cell receptor beta chain emerged from a study of T cell repertoires in cytomegalovirus infection. Looking at the study overall: Recently identified HLA-C-restricted CMV epitopes and well-studied HLA-B-restricted CMV epitopes were used by the study. Study-wide results and caveats: Summed frequency of shared TCR beta families picked out CMV carriers who also had the relevant HLA. HLA-C-restricted, CMV-specific TCR beta clonotypes were dominant ex vivo.

A remark on this clonotype: Its antigen remains unidentified.

The V gene end was trimmed by 6 bases and the J gene end by 6 bases; junction bases not matched to a gene: 9. The germline gives CDR1 LNHDA, CDR2 SQIVND (reference sequence). The CDR3 contains 15 residues. TCRdb reprocessed the reads with MiXCR, giving one entry per CDR3 protein. The sample yields about 830,000 distinct CDR3 sequences, 30% to 35% seen once. This clonotype originated in a human donor in good health (CMV status not recorded). Some clones in this sample may be carry-over from other donors' samples. This sequence joins TRBV19 and TRBJ2-1, with 9 bases that match TRBD2. Sequenced material: cultured CD8+ T cells from PBMCs, taken from culture after CMV antigen stimulation. CDR3 amino acids: CASRIGTSRGNEQFF. CDR3 in DNA: TGTGCCAGTAGAATCGGGACTAGCAGGGGCAATGAGCAGTTCTTC.